A selection of T cell receptor beta chains follows, all from one sample in a study of CD8 T cells in cerebrospinal fluid in Alzheimer's disease. Each CDR3 protein gets one entry in TCRdb, which reprocessed the 10x single-cell sequencing reads and gives no DNA. This sample's clone table lists 1,500 to 2,000 distinct CDR3 sequences. The sample comprised cerebrospinal fluid. The receptors shown here come from a human donor in good health. Both conserved end residues are part of each CDR3. Some rows mark clone size as missing; the rest say once, few, many or name a class of expanded clone.

medium-sized	TRBV7-2	TRBJ2-7	CASSLESLAYYEQYF
medium-sized	TRBV20-1	TRBJ1-2	CSARDGQGVVGGYTF
medium-sized	TRBV20-1	TRBJ1-5	CSARALRDQPQHF
NA	TRBV5-4	TRBJ2-1	CASSLGVNEQFF
medium-sized	TRBV6-5	TRBJ1-5	CASSNQGSQHF
medium-sized	TRBV2	TRBJ1-6	CASSEDRVGSPLHF
medium-sized	TRBV6-6	TRBJ2-7	CASRKDTGDPYEQYF
medium-sized	TRBV19	TRBJ2-7	CASSNSGGAYEQYF
NA	TRBV7-2	TRBJ2-7	CASRRTSGYEQYF
medium-sized	TRBV11-2	TRBJ1-5	CASSLRRRYSNQPQHF
NA	TRBV5-1	TRBJ2-7	CASSRGLAGGPGEQYF
NA	TRBV6-2/TRBV6-3	TRBJ1-1	CASRRDGMNTEAFF
medium-sized	TRBV6-5	TRBJ2-7	CASSYSLLRGYEQYF
NA	TRBV19	TRBJ1-6	CASSNREGNSPLHF
large	TRBV5-1	TRBJ1-5	CASSVEPNQPQHF
large	TRBV28	TRBJ2-7	CAITGQTYEQYF
NA	TRBV19	TRBJ1-5	CASTSGRARGQPQHF
medium-sized	TRBV20-1	TRBJ1-5	CSVQGANSNQPQHF
NA	TRBV12-3/TRBV12-4	TRBJ2-7	CASSSPRWGLHEQYF
medium-sized	TRBV25-1	TRBJ2-2	CASSESDRFRGGELFF
medium-sized	TRBV30	TRBJ1-1	CAWSPLGSREAFF
large	TRBV20-1	TRBJ2-7	CSALPDTGTHEQYF
medium-sized	TRBV30	TRBJ2-7	CAWSVRLARYEQYF
medium-sized	TRBV6-5	TRBJ1-5	CASSNLQGNSAF
NA	TRBV19	TRBJ2-3	CASSIGGLGLRDTQYF
medium-sized	TRBV6-6	TRBJ1-2	CASSYPTGNYGYTF
NA	TRBV19	TRBJ1-5	CASSPLVGVNQPQHF
medium-sized	TRBV5-1	TRBJ2-3	CAASDLSGPDTQYF
medium-sized	TRBV9	TRBJ1-2	CASSPALDSRNGYTF
medium-sized	TRBV9	TRBJ2-2	CASSVRTGPNTGELFF
medium-sized	TRBV28	TRBJ1-2	CASYHNGGYTF